The 19 T cell receptor beta chains below come from one sample, sequenced in a study of blood T cells in healthy people across ages. The use of a sample-barcoded 5' primer and a J-beta primer mix characterized a second PCR of roughly 7 to 11 cycles. A single record per CDR3 protein comes from TCRdb applying MiXCR to the 5' RACE reads. The repertoire holds about 670,000 distinct CDR3 sequences, with over 40% as singletons. Sample: blood. The receptor source for this set is a woman over 75 in good health.

This clonotype was recorded many times. V is TRBV13 and J is TRBJ2-7; 7 bases are a match to TRBD2. The CDR3 is made up of 16 amino acids. V shed 5 bases, J shed 2 bases, and the junction held 12 bases outside the gene matches. Germline values: CDR1 PRHDT, CDR2 FYEKMQ (reference sequence). DNA for the CDR3: TGTGCCAGCAGCCTCAGTCGGGAGGCTCTCCCCTACGAGCAGTACTTC. Residues: CASSLSREALPYEQYF.

This clonotype was counted many times. The chain has TRBV24-1 and TRBJ2-3; unclear D gene. Trimming shortened V by 4 bases and J by 4 bases, and 2 bases separated the two germline ends. The CDR3 spans 11 residues. The germline V gene encodes CDR1 KGHDR and CDR2 SFDVKD. The CDR3 DNA reads TGTGCCACCAGTGAATCAGATACGCAGTATTTT. Translated, it gives CATSESDTQYF.

The CDR3 is CSAFVAGYLTDTQYF. Here the CDR3 DNA reads TGCAGTGCATTCGTAGCGGGATACCTCACAGATACGCAGTATTTT. The chain combines TRBV20-1 with TRBJ2-3; TRBD2 matches 8 bases. Germline values: CDR1 DFQATT, CDR2 SNEGSKA (reference sequence). CDR3 length equals 15 residues. V lost 6 bases and J lost 2; bases outside the gene matches: 10.

The V call is TRBV5-1, the J call TRBJ2-2; the D gene is possibly TRBD2 (5 bases). Germline CDR1 is SGHRS and CDR2 is YFSETQ. The CDR3 has 15 amino acids. V was cut by 4 bases and J by 4 bases, with 14 bases left in between. In nucleotides, the CDR3 is TGCGCCAGCAGCGCGCTTTCCCGGGGCACCGGGGAGCTGTTTTTT. It yields the protein CASSALSRGTGELFF.

This clonotype has only one observation. This chain links TRBV5-1 with TRBJ2-1; D possibly matches TRBD1 or TRBD2 (6 bases each). Germline values: CDR1 SGHRS, CDR2 YFSETQ. The V and J ends lost 0 bases and 14 bases respectively, with 18 bases between them. The CDR3 consists of 14 residues. CDR3 residues: CASSLGLQGGPKFF. For the CDR3, the DNA is TGCGCCAGCAGCTTGGGTTTACAGGGAGGACCGAAGTTCTTC.

This chain uses TRBV28 with TRBJ1-5, with D possibly TRBD1 on 5 matching bases. The CDR3 is 10 residues long. Germline assignment: CDR1 MDHEN and CDR2 SYDVKM. The CDR3 spells CASGGFEEHF. In nucleotides, the CDR3 is TGTGCATCCGGGGGGTTCGAGGAGCATTTT.

CDR3 sequence: CASRTPTTEQFF. CDR3 DNA sequence: TGTGCCAGCAGAACCCCGACCACTGAGCAGTTCTTC. This chain uses TRBV2 with TRBJ2-1; D is uncertain. In germline, CDR1 is SNHLY, CDR2 FYNNEI. The V end lost 6 bases, the J end lost 9 bases, and 12 bases lay between the germline ends. The CDR3 loop spans 12 amino acids.

This clonotype was picked up a small number of times. The gene calls are TRBV6-6 and TRBJ2-5, with D possibly being TRBD1 (5 bases). V lost 10 bases and J lost 1, with 10 bases in between. The CDR3 sequence is 12 residues long. Germline CDR1 reads MNHNY; CDR2 reads SVGAGI (reference sequence). As DNA, the CDR3 is TGTGCCACTGCCGACAGCCAAGAGACCCAGTACTTC. This encodes CATADSQETQYF.

The V gene is TRBV20-1, the J gene TRBJ2-3, with 9 bases matching TRBD1. The germline V gene encodes CDR1 DFQATT and CDR2 SNEGSKA (reference sequence). Germline trimming cut 5 bases from V and 2 bases from J; bases unmatched to any gene: 8. The CDR3 is made up of 15 amino acids. The CDR3, as DNA: TGCAGTGCTGAGGGGACAGGGAAATACACAGATACGCAGTATTTT. Translation gives CSAEGTGKYTDTQYF.

A word on this clonotype: One end of the junction is discordant with germline, which a read error may explain. The rearrangement joins TRBV12-3 or TRBV12-4 to TRBJ2-1, with TRBD2 matching over 10 bases. CDR3 length: 17 amino acids. Here the CDR3 reads CASSRDLTSGLYNERFF. DNA of the CDR3: TGTGCCAGCAGCCGCGACCTGACTAGCGGGCTCTACAATGAGCGGTTCTTC.

The gene calls are TRBV7-9 and TRBJ1-3; no reliable D call. The ends were cut back, 3 bases at V and 4 bases at J, with 7 bases in the middle. The CDR3 sequence is 13 residues long. Germline loops: CDR1 SEHNR, CDR2 FQNEAQ (reference sequence). Here the CDR3 DNA reads TGTGCCAGCAGCTTGTTGTCCGGAAACACCATATATTTT. This gives the protein CASSLLSGNTIYF.

V and J are TRBV28 and TRBJ2-7; D is unresolved. The germline gives CDR1 MDHEN, CDR2 SYDVKM. The V end was cut by 5 bases, the J end by 5 bases, with 16 bases between. CDR3 length equals 14 residues. CDR3 sequence (DNA): TGTGCCAGCAGTGTATTGGGATACCTCAACGAGCAGTACTTC. Its protein product is CASSVLGYLNEQYF.

The chain couples TRBV20-1 to TRBJ2-5; 8 bases are a match to TRBD2. V lost 5 bases and J lost 11; bases outside the gene matches: 19. Germline CDR1 reads DFQATT; CDR2 reads SNEGSKA (reference sequence). This CDR3 is 15 amino acids long. Here the CDR3 DNA reads TGCAGTGCTGAGTCCGGGACTAGTTGGGACAATGAGCAGTACTTC. This codes for CSAESGTSWDNEQYF.

The chain recombines TRBV7-2 with TRBJ2-1, with no clear D. There are 17 residues in the CDR3. Germline V lookup: CDR1 SGHTA, CDR2 FQGNSA. V was shortened by 3 bases and J by 0 bases, with 15 bases between the two germline ends. The CDR3 region is CASSFRPLPSSYNEQFF. The CDR3 DNA sequence: TGTGCCAGCAGCTTCCGACCCCTCCCGAGCTCCTACAATGAGCAGTTCTTC.

This clonotype was counted a few times. This chain links TRBV5-1 with TRBJ2-3; 16 bases are a match to TRBD2. There are 16 residues in the CDR3. Per germline, CDR1 SGHRS and CDR2 YFSETQ. The trim removed 2 bases at V and 4 bases at J, leaving 1 base unmatched. CDR3 in amino acids: CASSLGTSGGADTQYF. Here the CDR3 DNA reads TGCGCCAGCAGCTTAGGGACTAGCGGGGGGGCAGATACGCAGTATTTT.

The J gene is TRBJ1-5, the V gene TRBV7-2; weak D call: TRBD1 (6 bases). Germline lookup yields CDR1 SGHTA and CDR2 FQGNSA. Deletions cut 1 base from V and 6 bases from J, with 13 bases between. This CDR3 spans 15 amino acids. The CDR3 protein is CASSLGPGAIQPQHF. The DNA for the CDR3 is TGTGCCAGCAGCTTAGGCCCAGGGGCAATTCAGCCCCAGCATTTT.

This clonotype was detected many times. This chain connects TRBV7-2 to TRBJ2-1, with D perhaps matching TRBD1 or TRBD2 (6 bases each). The CDR3 is made up of 15 amino acids. CDR1 and CDR2 (germline): SGHTA, FQGNSA. V gave up 4 bases and J gave up 1 base, with 11 bases separating them. The CDR3 region has the DNA TGTGCCAGCAGCTCCTGGGGGGCGTCCTACAATGAGCAGTTCTTC. Protein product: CASSSWGASYNEQFF.

As for this clonotype: Germline and junction disagree at one end, which may indicate a read error. The genes are TRBV20-1 and TRBJ1-2; unclear D gene. This CDR3 has 16 amino acids. Germline lookup yields CDR1 DFQATT and CDR2 SNEGSKA (reference sequence). CDR3 in amino acids: CSARSADISSNYGYTF. In DNA, the CDR3 is TGCAGTGCTAGATCGGCAGACATATCATCTAACTACGGCTACACCTTC.

This clonotype came up a few times. The rearrangement links TRBV5-1 to TRBJ2-1; the match to TRBD1 covers 10 bases. Looked up from germline, CDR1 is SGHRS and CDR2 is YFSETQ. The CDR3 runs 18 residues. V lost 1 base to trimming and J lost 7 bases; unmatched junction nucleotides: 14. The CDR3 DNA sequence: TGCGCCAGCAGCTTGTTCGGGGGACAGGGGATTTCCGGGAATGAGCAGTTCTTC. Its translation is CASSLFGGQGISGNEQFF. Combining the CDR3 with reference TRBV5-1 and TRBJ2-1 gives the whole variable domain KAGVTQTPRYLIKTRGQQVTLSCSPISGHRSVSWYQQTPGQGLQFLFEYFSETQRNKGNFPGRFSGRQFSNSRSEMNVSTLELGDSALYLCASSLFGGQGISGNEQFFGPGTRLTVL.